This TCR beta chain appears in the sequencing data of a study of CD8 T cells in Susac syndrome. CDR3 size: 15 residues. Germline loops: CDR1 SGDLS, CDR2 YYNGEE. V was pared by 1 base and J by 0 bases, with 10 bases between. This clonotype came up once. After extraction with the RNeasy kit, roughly 0.5 to 1 ug of the RNA was reverse transcribed using random hexamers. From the immunoSEQ multiplex PCR reads, TCRdb called clonotypes with MiXCR, one entry per CDR3 protein. This sample has 85,000 to 130,000 distinct CDR3 sequences, with approximately 93% found just once. Sequencing of TCR beta was performed on blood CD8+ T cells and on blood CD4+ T cells.

This TCR was recovered from a human donor with Susac syndrome. Sequencing input: CD8+ T cells from PBMCs. This chain links TRBV9 with TRBJ1-1, with D possibly being TRBD1 (5 bases). DNA for the CDR3: TGTGCCAGCAGCGTAAGCGGGGACGTGAACACTGAAGCTTTCTTT. It is translated as CASSVSGDVNTEAFF.